What follows is one T cell receptor beta chain and its context. The target of this receptor is not known. The record has no base qualities; no much larger clone is one base away. No immune events, such as infections, were documented for the healthy donors during the collection period. Blood repertoires from healthy donors were used as a training cohort for calibrating time-dependent variance in a beta-binomial model of differential abundance of T-cell clones. There were roughly 10 healthy donors in the training cohort, of whom 3 were female and 7 were male. Donor ages ranged from about 29 to 70 years, with an average of roughly 46 years. Obtained from a commercial supplier, whole blood was collected from each healthy donor at three time points set around two weeks apart. Genomic DNA was extracted from unsorted whole blood for immunosequencing. TCRbeta CDR3 regions were profiled by bias-controlled multiplex PCR amplification of genomic DNA with the immunoSEQ Assay. In the source study's methods: The absolute abundance of each unique TCRbeta CDR3 region was quantified after sequences were collapsed and filtered. Two models were used to test differential abundance: a binomial model (Fisher-equivalent) and a beta-binomial model that adds time-dependent variance fitted from healthy donors. Any clone with fewer than 5 combined templates was excluded, and a clone was called differentially abundant if its Benjamini-Hochberg FDR was below 0.01. Using the form v = (b*log(k)+a)^2, the beta-binomial variance was modeled as a function of the total template count across the two samples. Imported from immuneACCESS, the table was reduced by TCRdb to in-frame sequences with V and J called. These copies leave out some clones; in studies compared against another copy, an unresolved V gene accounts for under half, and the cause of the remainder is not known. The V and J calls and clone size were taken over from that table, and D and trimming were inferred from the DNA. This sample is represented by about 100,000 clones; approximately 88% of them were singletons. The ten largest clones take up approximately 14% of the sample.

The data stem from a study of identifying expanded T cells in peripheral blood (dated by TCRdb to the late 2010s). Looking at the study overall: Technical replicates were generated by sequencing separate aliquots of the same genomic DNA pool, with four replicates compared pairwise. General conclusions and limits of the study: The binomial model flagged 0.95 to 1.5 differentially abundant clones between technical replicates but approximately 15 over around two weeks and 18 to 20 over around four weeks. Across all healthy-donor time intervals, the beta-binomial model significantly lowered both the number of clones called differentially abundant and the false-positive rate. Across all healthy donors, variance in clone template counts between approximately 2-week samples was found to increase significantly with total template count. It was expected by the authors that biological variance in healthy repertoires might increase further over much longer intervals, such as months to years.

The germline V gene specifies SGHRS as CDR1 and YFSETQ as CDR2. Germline trimming amounts to 4 bases on V and 4 bases on J, with 5 as the count of junction bases outside the gene matches. From its cysteine to its phenylalanine, the CDR3 spans 15 amino acids. The retained sequence is limited to the CDR3, 45 bases, with the frame set at the first base. The rearranged chain carries TRBV5-1 and TRBJ2-1; 10 bases in the middle match TRBD1. The TCR comes from a person between 18 and 75 years old in good health. Sequencing input: blood. The CDR3 amino acid sequence is: CASSTGQGVYNEQFF. The bases read TGCGCCAGCAGCACCGGACAGGGGGTTTACAATGAGCAGTTCTTC.